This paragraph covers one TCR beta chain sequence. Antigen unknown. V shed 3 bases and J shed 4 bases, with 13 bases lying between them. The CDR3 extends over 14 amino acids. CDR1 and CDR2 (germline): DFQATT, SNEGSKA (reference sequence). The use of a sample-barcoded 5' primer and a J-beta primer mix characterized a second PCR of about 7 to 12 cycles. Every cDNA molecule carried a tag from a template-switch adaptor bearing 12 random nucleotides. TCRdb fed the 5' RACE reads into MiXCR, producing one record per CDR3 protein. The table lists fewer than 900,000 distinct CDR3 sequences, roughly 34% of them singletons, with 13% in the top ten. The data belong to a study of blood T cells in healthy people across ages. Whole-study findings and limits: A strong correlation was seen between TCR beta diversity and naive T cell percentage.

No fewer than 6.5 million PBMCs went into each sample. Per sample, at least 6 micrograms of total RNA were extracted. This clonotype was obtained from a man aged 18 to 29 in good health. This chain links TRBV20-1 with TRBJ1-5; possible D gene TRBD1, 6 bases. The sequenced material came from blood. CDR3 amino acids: CSARRGQGNQPQHF. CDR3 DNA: TGCAGTGCTAGGAGAGGTCAGGGGAATCAGCCCCAGCATTTT.